These T cell receptor beta chains were read from a single sample in a study of neurological immune-mediated disorders. TCRdb processed the 5' RACE reads anew with MiXCR; each CDR3 protein has one entry. This sample yields 39,000 or so distinct CDR3 sequences, of which over 2% are seen a single time; around 12% belongs to the top ten. Sample: PBMCs. The receptors here all came from a man younger than 40 with multiple sclerosis. CDR3s include the opening cysteine and the closing phenylalanine or tryptophan. The order of the fields is V gene, clone size, D gene, CDR3 length, J gene, CDR3 DNA, CDR3 protein. D genes are given only for firm matches. The size field reads how often the clone was seen (once, few, many) or a class if it is expanded.

TRBV5-1,many,-,16,TRBJ2-1,TGCGCCAGCAGCTTGGAGCAGGGTACCCCTCCGGATGAGCAGTTCTTC,CASSLEQGTPPDEQFF
TRBV7-2,many,TRBD2,16,TRBJ2-3,TGTGCCAGCAGCTTAGGGCGAGCGGGAGGAAAAAATACGCAGTATTTT,CASSLGRAGGKNTQYF
TRBV5-6,many,-,14,TRBJ2-7,TGTGCCAGCAGCCCCACCGGGACCAACTACGAGCAGTACTTC,CASSPTGTNYEQYF
TRBV28,many,-,15,TRBJ2-7,TGTGCCAGCAGTCGCTACGCGGGAATCAACTACGAGCAGTACTTC,CASSRYAGINYEQYF
TRBV5-1,many,TRBD1,15,TRBJ1-1,TGCGCCAGCAGCGGCGACAGGGTGGCGAACACTGAAGCTTTCTTT,CASSGDRVANTEAFF
TRBV7-8,many,TRBD2,15,TRBJ2-7,TGTGCCAGCAGCCCGACTAGCGGGGGCAACTACGAGCAGTACTTC,CASSPTSGGNYEQYF
TRBV5-1,many,-,13,TRBJ2-5,TGCGCCAGCAGCTTGGCGGGGCGGGAGACCCAGTACTTC,CASSLAGRETQYF
TRBV20-1,many,-,16,TRBJ1-2,TGCAGTGCTAGGGCGATTGTGGATAGAAGTATGTATGGCTACACCTTC,CSARAIVDRSMYGYTF
TRBV2,many,-,14,TRBJ2-6,TGTGCCAGTAAGGGTACCTCTGGGGCCAACGTCCTGACTTTC,CASKGTSGANVLTF
TRBV10-3,many,TRBD1,14,TRBJ2-7,TGTGCCATCAGTCGAGGGGACAGGGATTACGAGCAGTACTTC,CAISRGDRDYEQYF
TRBV20-1,many,-,13,TRBJ1-5,TGCAGTGCTCTCCAGGGACACAATCAGCCCCAGCATTTT,CSALQGHNQPQHF
TRBV20-1,many,-,13,TRBJ1-1,TGCAGTGCTAGAGATACAGCGAACACTGAAGCTTTCTTT,CSARDTANTEAFF
TRBV5-1,many,-,14,TRBJ2-7,TGCGCCAGCAGCCCCTCCTTGGGATACAGGGAGCAGTACTTC,CASSPSLGYREQYF
TRBV5-5,few,-,15,TRBJ1-2,TGTGCCAGCAGCTTGGCCTGGGGCGGGACGTATGGCTACACCTTC,CASSLAWGGTYGYTF